The 7 T cell receptor beta chains below all came from one sample that was sequenced in a study of a mutant IDH1 vaccine in newly diagnosed glioma. The sample's time point: week 35, safety follow-up. Doses consisted of 300 ug of mutant IDH1 20-mer peptide each, paired with topical imiquimod. For these TCRs, the target antigens are not known. The data were produced by immunoSEQ multiplex PCR, yet TCRdb's version contains in-frame clones alone and is incomplete. The repertoire has tens of thousands of clones, 80% to 85% of them found once; the top ten carry 4.5% to 6%. The source material was PBMCs, sampled from a glioma patient whose treatment included an IDH1 peptide vaccine. All receptors derive from a middle-aged woman with glioma. Some clones in this sample may be carry-over from other donors' samples.

The J gene is TRBJ1-2, the V gene TRBV7-3; D not resolved. CDR3 length: 14 amino acids. Germline V gene data show CDR1 as SGHTA and CDR2 as FQGTGA. V dropped 7 bases and J dropped 4 bases, with 16 bases sitting between them. Here the CDR3 DNA reads TGTGCCAGCACCCAGAGGACCGACCCCTATGGCTACACCTTC. It is translated as CASTQRTDPYGYTF.

The rearrangement joins TRBV7-2 to TRBJ2-7; TRBD2 matches 9 bases. The CDR3 totals 16 residues. Germline V CDR1 and CDR2: SGHTA, FQGNSA. Losses at the gene ends were 1 base for V and 3 bases for J; bases not matched to a gene: 7. The chain's CDR3 is CASSLGGRAPGYEQYF. CDR3 in DNA: TGTGCCAGCAGCTTAGGCGGGAGGGCCCCTGGCTACGAGCAGTACTTC.

V usage is TRBV18 and J usage is TRBJ2-3; D remains unclear. The V end lost 2 bases, the J end lost 5 bases, and 8 bases lay between the germline ends. Per the germline V gene, CDR1 is KGHSH and CDR2 is LQKENI. The CDR3 totals 13 residues. The CDR3: CASSPGRIDTQYF. Here the CDR3 DNA reads TGTGCCAGCTCACCAGGGCGTATAGATACGCAGTATTTT.

V usage is TRBV5-6 and J usage is TRBJ2-5; 8 nucleotides agree with TRBD1. The CDR3 runs 16 residues. Germline V gives CDR1 SGHDT, CDR2 YYEEEE. V lost 2 bases, J lost 5 bases, and 11 bases stayed unmatched. CDR3 residues: CASSFVSQGGSETQYF. The CDR3 DNA reads TGTGCCAGCAGCTTTGTGTCACAGGGGGGCTCGGAGACCCAGTACTTC.

The rearrangement uses TRBV2 and TRBJ2-1, with 8 bases identical to TRBD1. The CDR3 consists of 18 residues. Germline V CDR1 and CDR2: SNHLY, FYNNEI. The V segment lost 6 bases and the J segment 2 bases; nucleotides outside the gene matches: 15. CDR3 region: CASSRRGTGPRTYNEQFF. In DNA form, the CDR3 reads TGTGCCAGCAGCCGTAGGGGGACAGGCCCTAGGACCTACAATGAGCAGTTCTTC.

The chain combines TRBV6-6 with TRBJ2-1; D call uncertain. The ends were cut back, 6 bases at V and 3 bases at J, with 6 bases in the middle. The CDR3 contains 12 residues. Looked up from germline, CDR1 is MNHNY and CDR2 is SVGAGI (reference sequence). The CDR3 is CASRLDYNEQFF. As DNA, the CDR3 is TGTGCCAGCAGACTGGACTACAATGAGCAGTTCTTC.

This chain joins TRBV5-1 and TRBJ2-3; D unclear. Germline V gene data show CDR1 as SGHRS and CDR2 as YFSETQ. V lost 1 base, J lost 1 base, and 10 bases lay in between. The CDR3 extends over 15 amino acids. The CDR3 nucleotides read TGCGCCAGCAGCTTGAGGCTTCAGGGCACAGATACGCAGTATTTT. Protein: CASSLRLQGTDTQYF.